This T cell receptor beta chain derives from a study of identical twins. General study findings and limits: There is a chance that invariant MAIT and iNKT cells partially muddied zero-insertion analyses. Alpha sequences that were out-of-frame and twin-shared showed an excess of low generation probability. Carriage of fewer insertions was seen in abundant cord blood beta clonotypes, whereas memory repertoires showed none.

Concerning this clonotype itself: No antigen is known for it.

Trimming at V came to 2 bases and at J to 6 bases, leaving 3 bases not matched to a gene. The CDR3 is 16 amino acids. The germline gives CDR1 SEHNR, CDR2 FQNEAQ (reference sequence). Template switching added a universal primer binding site, and final cDNA carried unique molecular identifiers. TCRdb fed the 5' RACE reads into MiXCR, producing one record per CDR3 protein. This table has 300,000 to 350,000 distinct CDR3 sequences, 12% appearing once. Another study also made use of these data, one on yellow fever vaccine responses in identical twins.

Sequenced: CD8+ T cells sorted from blood. This chain connects TRBV7-9 to TRBJ2-2; TRBD2 matches 13 bases. This sequence was found in a woman between 18 and 29 years old in good health. CDR3 loop: CASSLRTSGSAGELFF. CDR3 bases: TGTGCCAGCAGCTTAAGGACTAGCGGGAGTGCCGGGGAGCTGTTTTTT.